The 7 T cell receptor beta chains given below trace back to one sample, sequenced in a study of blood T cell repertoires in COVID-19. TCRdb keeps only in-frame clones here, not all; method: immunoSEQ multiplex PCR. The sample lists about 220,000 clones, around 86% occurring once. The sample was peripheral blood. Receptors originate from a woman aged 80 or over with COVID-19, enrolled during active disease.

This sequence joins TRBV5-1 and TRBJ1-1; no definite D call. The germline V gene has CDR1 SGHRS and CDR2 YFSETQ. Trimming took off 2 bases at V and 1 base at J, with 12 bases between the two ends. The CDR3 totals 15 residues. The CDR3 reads CASSFTAGTNTEAFF. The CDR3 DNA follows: TGCGCCAGCAGCTTTACCGCAGGCACGAACACTGAAGCTTTCTTT.

The CDR3 spells CASSTQGPHTEAFF. CDR3 in DNA: TGTGCCAGTAGTACCCAGGGGCCTCACACTGAAGCTTTCTTT. The chain is built from TRBV19 and TRBJ1-1, with TRBD1 as a possible D gene (6 bases). CDR1 and CDR2 from the germline V gene are LNHDA and SQIVND (reference sequence). Deletions cut 4 bases from V and 3 bases from J, with 12 bases between. This CDR3 is 14 amino acids long. Based on the CDR3 plus reference TRBV19 and TRBJ1-1, the full variable domain is DGGITQSPKYLFRKEGQNVTLSCEQNLNHDAMYWYRQDPGQGLRLIYYSQIVNDFQKGDIAEGYSVSREKKESFPLTVTSAQKNPTAFYLCASSTQGPHTEAFFGQGTRLTVV.

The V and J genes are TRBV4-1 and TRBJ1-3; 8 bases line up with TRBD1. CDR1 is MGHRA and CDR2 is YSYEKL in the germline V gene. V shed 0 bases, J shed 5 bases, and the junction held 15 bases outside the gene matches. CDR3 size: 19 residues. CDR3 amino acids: CASSQDRVGQGAGRNTIYF. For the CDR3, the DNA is TGCGCCAGCAGCCAAGATCGCGTAGGCCAGGGGGCGGGGAGAAACACCATATATTTT.

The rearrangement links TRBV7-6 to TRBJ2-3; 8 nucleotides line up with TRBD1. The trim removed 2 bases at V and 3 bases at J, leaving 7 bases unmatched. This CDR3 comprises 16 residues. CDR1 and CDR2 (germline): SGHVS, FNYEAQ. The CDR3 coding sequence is TGTGCCAGCAGCTTAACGACCGGACAGGGAACAGATACGCAGTATTTT. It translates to CASSLTTGQGTDTQYF.

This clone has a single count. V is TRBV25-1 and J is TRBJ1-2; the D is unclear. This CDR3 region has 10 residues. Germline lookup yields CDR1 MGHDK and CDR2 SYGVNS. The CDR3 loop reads CASHGEGYTF. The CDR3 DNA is TGTGCGTCACATGGGGAGGGCTACACCTTC.

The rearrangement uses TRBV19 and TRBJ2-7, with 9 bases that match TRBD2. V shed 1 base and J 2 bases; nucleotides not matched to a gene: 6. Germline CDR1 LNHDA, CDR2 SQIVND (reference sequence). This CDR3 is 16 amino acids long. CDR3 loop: CASSIAAGTSPYEQYF. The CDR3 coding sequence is TGTGCCAGTAGTATAGCGGCCGGGACTAGCCCCTACGAGCAGTACTTC.

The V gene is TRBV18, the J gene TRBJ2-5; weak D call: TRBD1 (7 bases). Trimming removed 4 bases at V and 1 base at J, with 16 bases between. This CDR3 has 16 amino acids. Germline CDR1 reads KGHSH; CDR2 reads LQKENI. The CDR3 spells CASSQSIQGGQETQYF. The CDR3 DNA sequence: TGTGCCAGCTCACAATCCATCCAGGGGGGCCAAGAGACCCAGTACTTC.